These T cell receptor beta chains were read from a single sample in a study of Tregs in tolerant kidney transplant recipients. Measured with immunoSEQ multiplex PCR; TCRdb has only the in-frame clones, and not every one. The sample contains 90,000 to 130,000 clones, 85% to 90% of which appear only once. The sample consisted of CD4+ T cells from blood, taken before the transplant. These receptors originate from a human donor who received a combined kidney and bone marrow transplant. CDR3s include the opening cysteine and the closing phenylalanine or tryptophan.

v_gene: TRBV5-6; CDR3aa: CAGSVGRGGRNTEAFF
v_gene: TRBV7-2; CDR3aa: CASSQWTGLLYEQYF
v_gene: TRBV5-3; CDR3aa: CAHYEIGQQEETQYF
v_gene: TRBV6-5; CDR3aa: CASRKNVGGTYGYTF
v_gene: TRBV6-1; CDR3aa: CASSQEVYNEQFF
v_gene: TRBV6-6; CDR3aa: CASSSTTNYEQYF
v_gene: TRBV7-2; CDR3aa: CASSPTGGVGGELFF
v_gene: TRBV5-1; CDR3aa: CASSQSSGSYEQYF
v_gene: TRBV30; CDR3aa: CAWTHGTANTEAFF
v_gene: TRBV6-1; CDR3aa: CASRESYEQYF
v_gene: TRBV2; CDR3aa: CASIGQGISEAFF
v_gene: TRBV20-1; CDR3aa: CSATRGPQHF
v_gene: TRBV29-1; CDR3aa: CSSLGQGALLDTQYF
v_gene: TRBV5-6; CDR3aa: CASSGGQESWYTIYF
v_gene: TRBV18; CDR3aa: CASSPPGQTGGLSNYGYTF
v_gene: TRBV5-8; CDR3aa: CASSLGQPNSPLHF
v_gene: TRBV9; CDR3aa: CASSPGGSYGYTF
v_gene: TRBV6-1; CDR3aa: CASTLQGGDYEQYF
v_gene: TRBV2; CDR3aa: CASSPYQETQYF
v_gene: TRBV18; CDR3aa: CASSSTRGSNAYNEQFF
v_gene: TRBV7-2; CDR3aa: CASSSGPGQGHEQYF
v_gene: TRBV4-2; CDR3aa: CASSQATGSYEQYF
v_gene: TRBV9; CDR3aa: CASRAGTSWLAGELFF